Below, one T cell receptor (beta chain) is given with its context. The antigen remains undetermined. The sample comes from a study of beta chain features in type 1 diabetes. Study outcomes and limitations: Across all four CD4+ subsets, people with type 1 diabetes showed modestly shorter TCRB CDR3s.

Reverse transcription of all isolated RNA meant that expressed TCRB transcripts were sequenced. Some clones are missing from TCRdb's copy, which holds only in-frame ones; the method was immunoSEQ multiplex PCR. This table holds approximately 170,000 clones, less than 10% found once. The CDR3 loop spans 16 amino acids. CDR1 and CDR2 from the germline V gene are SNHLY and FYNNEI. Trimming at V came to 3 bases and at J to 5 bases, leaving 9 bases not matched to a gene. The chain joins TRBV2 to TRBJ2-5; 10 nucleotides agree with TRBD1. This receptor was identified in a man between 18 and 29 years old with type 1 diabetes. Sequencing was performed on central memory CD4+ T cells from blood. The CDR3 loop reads CASSDVGTGEVETQYF. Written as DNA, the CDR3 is TGTGCCAGCAGTGACGTCGGGACAGGGGAGGTCGAGACCCAGTACTTC.